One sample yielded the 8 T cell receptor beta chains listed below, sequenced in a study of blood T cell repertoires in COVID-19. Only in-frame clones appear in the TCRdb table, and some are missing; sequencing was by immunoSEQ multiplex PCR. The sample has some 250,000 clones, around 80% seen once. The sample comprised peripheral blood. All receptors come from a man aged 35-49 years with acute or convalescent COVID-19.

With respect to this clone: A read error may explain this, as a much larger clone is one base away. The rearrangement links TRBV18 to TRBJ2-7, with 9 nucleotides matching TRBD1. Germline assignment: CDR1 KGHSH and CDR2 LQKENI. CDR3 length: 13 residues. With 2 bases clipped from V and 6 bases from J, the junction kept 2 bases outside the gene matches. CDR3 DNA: TGTGCCAGCTCACCAACGACAGGGGGCGAGCAGTACTTC. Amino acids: CASSPTTGGEQYF.

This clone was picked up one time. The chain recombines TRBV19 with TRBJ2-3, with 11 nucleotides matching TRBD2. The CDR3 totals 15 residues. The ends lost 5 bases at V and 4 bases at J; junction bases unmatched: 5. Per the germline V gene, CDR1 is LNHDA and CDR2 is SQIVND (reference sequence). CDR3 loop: CASSGLAGGADTQYF. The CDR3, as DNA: TGTGCCAGTAGTGGTCTAGCGGGAGGCGCAGATACGCAGTATTTT.

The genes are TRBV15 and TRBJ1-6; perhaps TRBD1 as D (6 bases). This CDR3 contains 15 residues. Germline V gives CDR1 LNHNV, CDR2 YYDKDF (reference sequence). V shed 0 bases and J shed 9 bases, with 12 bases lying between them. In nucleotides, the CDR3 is TGTGCCACCAGCAGAGATCGGGGGGCAGGTTCACCCCTCCACTTT. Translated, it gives CATSRDRGAGSPLHF.

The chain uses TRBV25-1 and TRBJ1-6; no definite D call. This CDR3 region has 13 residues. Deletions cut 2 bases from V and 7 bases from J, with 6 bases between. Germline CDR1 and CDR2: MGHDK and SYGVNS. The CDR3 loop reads CASSEPGNSPLHF. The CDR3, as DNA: TGTGCCAGCAGTGAACCGGGGAATTCACCCCTCCACTTT. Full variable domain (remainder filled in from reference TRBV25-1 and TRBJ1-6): EADIYQTPRYLVIGTGKKITLECSQTMGHDKMYWYQQDPGMELHLIHYSYGVNSTEKGDLSSESTVSRIRTEHFPLTLESARPSHTSQYLCASSEPGNSPLHFGNGTRLTVT.

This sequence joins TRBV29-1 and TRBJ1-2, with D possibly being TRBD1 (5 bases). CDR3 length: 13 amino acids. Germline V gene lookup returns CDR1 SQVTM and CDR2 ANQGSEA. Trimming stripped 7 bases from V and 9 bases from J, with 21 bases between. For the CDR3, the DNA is TGCAGCGCTGACCCTTCGCGGGGCCAAAGCTACACCTTC. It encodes CSADPSRGQSYTF.

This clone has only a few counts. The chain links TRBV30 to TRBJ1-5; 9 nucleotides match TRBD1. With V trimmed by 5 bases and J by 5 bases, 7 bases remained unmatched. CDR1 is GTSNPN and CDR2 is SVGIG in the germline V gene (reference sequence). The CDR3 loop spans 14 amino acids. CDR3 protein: CAWGTGSIDQPQHF. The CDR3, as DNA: TGTGCCTGGGGGACAGGGTCCATAGATCAGCCCCAGCATTTT.

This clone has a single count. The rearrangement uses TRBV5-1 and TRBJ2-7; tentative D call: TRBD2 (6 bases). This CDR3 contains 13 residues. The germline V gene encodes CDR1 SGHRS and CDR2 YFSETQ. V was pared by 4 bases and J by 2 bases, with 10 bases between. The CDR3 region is CASSLGGTYEQYF. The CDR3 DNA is TGCGCCAGCAGCCTCGGCGGGACCTACGAGCAGTACTTC.

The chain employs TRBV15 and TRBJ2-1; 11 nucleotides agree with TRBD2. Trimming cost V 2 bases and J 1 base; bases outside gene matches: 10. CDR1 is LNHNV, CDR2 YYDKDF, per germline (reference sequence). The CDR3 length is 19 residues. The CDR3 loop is CATSRTVLAGELSYNEQFF. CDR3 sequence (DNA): TGTGCCACCAGCAGAACGGTACTAGCGGGAGAGCTTTCCTACAATGAGCAGTTCTTC.